One sample yielded the 19 T cell receptor beta chains listed below, sequenced in a study of blood T cell dynamics during melanoma immunotherapy. Data came from immunoSEQ multiplex PCR; TCRdb stores just in-frame clones and leaves some out. The top ten clones hold 10% of a sample with approximately 28,000 clones, approximately 80% of them seen once. Noted time point: week 3, after first cycle of checkpoint inhibitor. The material sequenced was blood, taken from a patient treated with checkpoint blockade. These receptors originate from a human donor with melanoma.

The chain links TRBV10-3 to TRBJ2-7, with a tentative D call TRBD2 (6 bases). From germline, CDR1 is ENHRY and CDR2 SYGVKD. The CDR3 consists of 16 residues. The V and J ends lost 3 bases and 0 bases respectively, with 15 bases between them. CDR3 sequence reads: CAISESPGTYSYEQYF. The CDR3, as DNA: TGTGCCATCAGTGAATCTCCGGGGACTTACTCCTACGAGCAGTACTTC.

This clone was counted once. CDR3 sequence: CAISDKRDRGREGGLAQYF. The DNA for the CDR3 is TGTGCCATCAGTGACAAACGGGACAGGGGCCGCGAGGGGGGCCTCGCGCAGTACTTC. The J gene is TRBJ2-7, the V gene TRBV10-3, with TRBD1 identical over 10 bases. This CDR3 contains 19 residues. V lost 3 bases to trimming and J lost 9 bases; unmatched junction nucleotides: 23. Germline V CDR1 and CDR2: ENHRY, SYGVKD.

The chain is built from TRBV14 and TRBJ2-7, with 9 bases lining up with TRBD1. Germline V gives CDR1 SGHDN, CDR2 FVKESK. V lost 3 bases, J lost 2 bases, and 5 bases stayed unmatched. This CDR3 comprises 15 residues. CDR3 amino acids: CASSHLDRGAYEQYF. The CDR3 nucleotides read TGTGCCAGCAGCCACCTCGACAGGGGGGCCTACGAGCAGTACTTC.

The chain has TRBV7-9 and TRBJ2-7; a weak D match, TRBD2 (6 bases). CDR1 and CDR2 from the germline V gene are SEHNR and FQNEAQ (reference sequence). This CDR3 has 15 amino acids. V dropped 2 bases and J dropped 6 bases, with 17 bases sitting between them. This chain's CDR3 is CASSLTTGTGSEQYF. In nucleotides, the CDR3 is TGTGCCAGCAGCTTAACCACCGGGACTGGGTCCGAGCAGTACTTC.

The chain uses TRBV7-9 and TRBJ2-2; TRBD2 is a possible D gene (6 bases). Trimming removed 5 bases from V and 3 bases from J, with 16 bases in between. This CDR3 has 16 residues. Germline loops: CDR1 SEHNR, CDR2 FQNEAQ (reference sequence). The CDR3, as DNA: TGTGCCAGCAGCCCCCGACTAGTCGCGGACACCGGGGAGCTGTTTTTT. It yields the protein CASSPRLVADTGELFF.

The chain couples TRBV19 to TRBJ1-5; possibly TRBD1 for D (6 bases). V was pared by 7 bases and J by 4 bases, with 14 bases between. CDR1 and CDR2 from the germline V gene are LNHDA and SQIVND (reference sequence). The CDR3 has 14 residues. CDR3 sequence (DNA): TGTGCCAGTAAGCGAGCAGGGGATAATCAGCCCCAGCATTTT. This sequence encodes CASKRAGDNQPQHF.

The chain employs TRBV4-3 and TRBJ1-4; D unclear. Germline CDR1 LGHNA, CDR2 YSLEER. V dropped 4 bases and J dropped 7 bases, with 13 bases sitting between them. This CDR3 is built from 14 residues. The CDR3 loop reads CASSRGVEGEKLFF. The CDR3, as DNA: TGCGCCAGCAGCCGCGGGGTTGAGGGTGAAAAACTGTTTTTT.

This clone was observed a few times. V and J are TRBV28 and TRBJ1-2; 8 bases are shared with TRBD1. Germline lookup yields CDR1 MDHEN and CDR2 SYDVKM. CDR3 size: 15 residues. V lost 6 bases and J lost 8; bases outside the gene matches: 14. The DNA of the CDR3 is TGTGCCAGCAGAGGGGCAAGGACAGGGACTCGGGGCTACACCTTC. Its translation: CASRGARTGTRGYTF.

The V gene is TRBV30, the J gene TRBJ1-4; weak D call: TRBD1 (6 bases). Trimming pared 7 bases from V and 3 bases from J, leaving 12 bases between. CDR3 size: 13 residues. Germline V gene data show CDR1 as GTSNPN and CDR2 as SVGIG (reference sequence). The chain's CDR3 is CASRGGSNEKLFF. CDR3 DNA: TGTGCCTCGCGGGGGGGCTCTAATGAAAAACTGTTTTTT.

The chain employs TRBV19 and TRBJ2-1, with a possible D match to TRBD2 (6 bases). V was shortened by 4 bases and J by 2 bases, with 12 bases between the two germline ends. The germline gives CDR1 LNHDA, CDR2 SQIVND (reference sequence). The CDR3 length is 15 residues. The CDR3 region is CASSKDGGAYNEQFF. The CDR3 DNA is TGTGCCAGTAGTAAAGACGGAGGGGCCTACAATGAGCAGTTCTTC.

This rearrangement joins TRBV11-3 to TRBJ2-1, with TRBD2 matching over 9 bases. There are 16 residues in the CDR3. V was clipped by 0 bases and J by 9 bases; unmatched bases: 9. Germline V gene lookup returns CDR1 SGHNT and CDR2 YENEEA. The CDR3 nucleotides are TGTGCCAGCAGCTTAGATCGTCTAGCGGGACTTTCTGAGCAGTTCTTC. This encodes CASSLDRLAGLSEQFF.

The chain couples TRBV23-1 to TRBJ1-1; the D gene is possibly TRBD1 (5 bases). TRBV23-1 is an ORF, with its function uncertain. The V gene lost 0 bases and the J gene lost 2 bases, with 19 bases spanning the gap. The CDR3 runs 18 residues. CDR3 region: CASSQSGGTTPYNTEAFF. The CDR3 DNA is TGCGCCAGCAGTCAATCTGGGGGAACTACCCCTTATAACACTGAAGCTTTCTTT.

This chain connects TRBV19 to TRBJ2-3, with TRBD2 matching 11 bases. Germline values: CDR1 LNHDA, CDR2 SQIVND (reference sequence). V gave up 6 bases and J gave up 5 bases; unmatched junction bases: 13. The CDR3 is made up of 17 amino acids. The CDR3 DNA is TGTGCCAGTAGCCTTTATGTGACTAGCGGGGAGGGAGATACGCAGTATTTT. Encoded protein: CASSLYVTSGEGDTQYF.

This clone was recorded a few times. The chain combines TRBV18 with TRBJ2-7; D ambiguous. The length of the CDR3 is 13 residues. Trimming cost V 4 bases and J 5 bases, with 12 bases left between them. Germline V CDR1 and CDR2: KGHSH, LQKENI. The CDR3 coding sequence is TGTGCCAGCTCACTAAAGAGCCGGGACGAGCAGTACTTC. Translation: CASSLKSRDEQYF.

The genes are TRBV11-2 and TRBJ2-3, with D hard to call. The CDR3 consists of 13 residues. V was clipped by 0 bases and J by 2 bases, with 3 bases between them. Germline CDR1 and CDR2: SGHAT and FQNNGV. Here the CDR3 reads CASSLDHTDTQYF. The CDR3 DNA reads as TGTGCCAGCAGCTTAGATCACACAGATACGCAGTATTTT.

The V call is TRBV7-2, the J call TRBJ2-3; TRBD2 matches 7 bases. The CDR3 length is 14 residues. The J segment lost 2 bases and the V segment lost 5 bases, leaving 4 bases of the junction unmatched. Germline assignment: CDR1 SGHTA and CDR2 FQGNSA. CDR3 nucleotides: TGTGCCAGCAGCCCAGCGGGGACCACAGATACGCAGTATTTT. This translates into CASSPAGTTDTQYF.

The J gene is TRBJ2-3, the V gene TRBV9, with D possibly TRBD2 on 6 matching bases. V dropped 0 bases and J dropped 4 bases, with 12 bases sitting between them. Germline V gene data show CDR1 as SGDLS and CDR2 as YYNGEE. The CDR3 runs to 15 residues. CDR3 bases: TGTGCCAGCAGCGTAGATGGAGGGGCGGCAGATACGCAGTATTTT. Its translation: CASSVDGGAADTQYF.

This chain links TRBV30 with TRBJ1-2, with no clear D. CDR3 length: 11 amino acids. V was clipped by 0 bases and J by 6 bases, with 5 bases between them. Germline-derived CDR1 and CDR2 are GTSNPN and SVGIG (reference sequence). This CDR3 reads CAWSVLHGYTF. The CDR3 bases are TGTGCCTGGAGTGTACTTCATGGCTACACCTTC.

There are a few counts of this clone. This chain uses TRBV7-2 with TRBJ1-6; D ambiguous. This CDR3 is built from 13 residues. CDR1 SGHTA and CDR2 FQGNSA come from the germline V gene. Trimming pared 1 base from V and 8 bases from J, leaving 6 bases between. The chain's CDR3 is CASSLELDSPLHF. CDR3 in DNA: TGTGCCAGCAGCTTAGAGCTTGATTCACCCCTCCACTTT.